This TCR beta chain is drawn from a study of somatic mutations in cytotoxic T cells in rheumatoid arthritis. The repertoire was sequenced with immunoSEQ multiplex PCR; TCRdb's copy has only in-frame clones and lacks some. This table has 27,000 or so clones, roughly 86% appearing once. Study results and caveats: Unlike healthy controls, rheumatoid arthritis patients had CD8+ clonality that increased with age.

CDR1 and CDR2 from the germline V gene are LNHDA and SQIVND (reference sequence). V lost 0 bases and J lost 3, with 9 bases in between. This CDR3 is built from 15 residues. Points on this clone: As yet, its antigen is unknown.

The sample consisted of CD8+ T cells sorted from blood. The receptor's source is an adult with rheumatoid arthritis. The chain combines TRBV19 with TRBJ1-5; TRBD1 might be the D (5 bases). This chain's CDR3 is CASSIDPGNNQPQHF. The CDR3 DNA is TGTGCCAGTAGTATAGACCCAGGGAACAATCAGCCCCAGCATTTT.